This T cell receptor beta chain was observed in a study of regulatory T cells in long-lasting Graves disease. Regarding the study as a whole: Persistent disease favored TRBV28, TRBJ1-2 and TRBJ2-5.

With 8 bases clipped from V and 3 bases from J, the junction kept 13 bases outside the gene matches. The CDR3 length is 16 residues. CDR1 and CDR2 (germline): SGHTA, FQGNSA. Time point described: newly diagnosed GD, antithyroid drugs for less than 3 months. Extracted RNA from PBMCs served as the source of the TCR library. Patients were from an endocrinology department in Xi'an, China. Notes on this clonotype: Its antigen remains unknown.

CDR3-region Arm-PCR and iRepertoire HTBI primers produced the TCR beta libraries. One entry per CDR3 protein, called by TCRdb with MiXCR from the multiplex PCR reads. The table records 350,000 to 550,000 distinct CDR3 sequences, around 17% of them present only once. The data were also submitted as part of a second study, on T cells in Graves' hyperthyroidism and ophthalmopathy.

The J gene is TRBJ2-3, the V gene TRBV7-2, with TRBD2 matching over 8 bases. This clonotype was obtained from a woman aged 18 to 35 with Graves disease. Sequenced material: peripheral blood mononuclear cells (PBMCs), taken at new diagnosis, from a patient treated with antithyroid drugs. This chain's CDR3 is CASSAAPGLGTDTQYF. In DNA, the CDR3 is TGTGCCAGCTCCGCAGCCCCGGGACTAGGAACAGATACGCAGTATTTT.